The present T cell receptor beta chain was sequenced within a study of CD8 T cells in ankylosing spondylitis. Study-level findings and limits: In synovial fluid and blood from reactive arthritis, some motif variants were previously reported.

This clonotype was seen repeatedly, ten times or more. No antigen is known for it. As the method for making TCR beta libraries, quantitative 5'-RACE with molecular barcodes was used. TCRdb re-analysed the 5' RACE reads in MiXCR, keeping a single row per CDR3 protein. The sample lists approximately 220,000 distinct CDR3 sequences; about 26% were seen once. The V end was cut by 6 bases, the J end by 12 bases, with 18 bases between. Germline values: CDR1 MDHEN, CDR2 SYDVKM. The CDR3 totals 13 residues. The rearrangement uses TRBV28 and TRBJ2-1; D might be TRBD2 (6 bases). This clonotype originated in a male donor with ankylosing spondylitis or in good health (not recorded which). Sample: blood, either unsorted or a sorted T cell fraction (not recorded which). DNA for the CDR3: TGTGCCAGCAGAGAAACCGGGACTTTTGTGCAGTTCTTC. Residues: CASRETGTFVQFF.